Included here is one T cell receptor (beta chain) sequence, with context. Its cognate antigen is unknown. Trimming cost V 6 bases and J 1 base, with 15 bases left between them. Germline V lookup: CDR1 GTSNPN, CDR2 SVGIG (reference sequence). The CDR3 totals 14 residues. These data come from a study of cytomegalovirus exposure and HLA in healthy donors. Study-wide context: The 120 or so validation repertoires and the roughly 700 first-cohort repertoires shared a platform, a later analysis reported. General study results and limits: Researchers catalogued approximately 170 TCR beta chains as cytomegalovirus-associated.

The donors were members of the validation cohort comprising approximately 120 subjects, separate from the roughly 690-subject first cohort. Repertoires were generated with immunoSEQ multiplex PCR, while TCRdb's copy carries only in-frame clones and drops some. The data contain around 180,000 clones, approximately 88% of them seen just once; the ten biggest clones take up approximately 7%. The TCR was taken from a young man in good health and CMV-seropositive. The chain has TRBV30 and TRBJ2-5; maybe TRBD1 (6 bases). The sequenced sample was PBMCs. The CDR3 DNA is TGTGCCTGCGGACCTTCACAGGGCCAAGAGACCCAGTACTTC. It codes for CACGPSQGQETQYF.